This T cell receptor beta chain was profiled in a study of T cell responses to AZD1222 COVID-19 vaccine. General study findings and limits: Seropositivity was recorded at baseline in only six AZD1222 recipients. Epitopes outside B.1.351 and B.1.1.7 mutated regions reportedly drew nearly half of spike TCRs. Donors were mostly white British, more females; clonal diversity possibly underestimated. The study sampled repertoires only after the peak T cell response.

Generated by immunoSEQ multiplex PCR, the TCRdb table keeps only in-frame clones and is missing some. The table records over 120,000 clones, 80% to 90% of them present only once. In the case of this clone: Its antigen is as yet unknown.

Germline loops: CDR1 KGHDR, CDR2 SFDVKD. V dropped 5 bases and J dropped 0 bases, with 3 bases sitting between them. The CDR3 sequence is 13 residues long. The J gene is TRBJ2-2, the V gene TRBV24-1; D is uncertain. This material consisted of peripheral blood, taken on day 0 of AZD1222 vaccination. This receptor was obtained from an adult in good health. The CDR3 here is CATSATNTGELFF. The CDR3 bases are TGTGCCACCAGTGCCACGAACACCGGGGAGCTGTTTTTT.